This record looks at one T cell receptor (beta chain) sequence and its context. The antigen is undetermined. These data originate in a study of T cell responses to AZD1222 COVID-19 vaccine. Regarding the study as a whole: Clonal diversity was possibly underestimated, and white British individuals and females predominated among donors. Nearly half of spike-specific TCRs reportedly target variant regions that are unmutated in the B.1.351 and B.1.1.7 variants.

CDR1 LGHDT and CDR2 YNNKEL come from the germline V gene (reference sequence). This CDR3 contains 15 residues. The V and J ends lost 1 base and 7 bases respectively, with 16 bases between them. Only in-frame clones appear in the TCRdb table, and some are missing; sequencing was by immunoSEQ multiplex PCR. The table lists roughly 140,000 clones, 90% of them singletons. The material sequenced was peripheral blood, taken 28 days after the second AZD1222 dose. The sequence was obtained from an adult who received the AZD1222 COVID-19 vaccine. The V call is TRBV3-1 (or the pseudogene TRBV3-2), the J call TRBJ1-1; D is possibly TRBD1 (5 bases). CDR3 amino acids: CASSQGIIRGGEAFF. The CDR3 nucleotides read TGTGCCAGCAGCCAAGGAATAATAAGGGGAGGTGAAGCTTTCTTT.